The 29 T cell receptor beta chains given below trace back to one sample, sequenced in a study of blood T cell repertoires in COVID-19. Data came from immunoSEQ multiplex PCR; TCRdb stores just in-frame clones and leaves some out. The table includes roughly 100,000 clones, 70% to 90% detected once. The sequenced sample consisted of peripheral blood. These receptors originate from a man over 45 with active or convalescent COVID-19.

This sequence joins TRBV5-5 and TRBJ2-1, with D perhaps matching TRBD2 (5 bases). The CDR3 extends over 18 amino acids. Germline assignment: CDR1 SGHKS and CDR2 YYEKEE (reference sequence). V lost 1 base to trimming and J lost 0 bases, with 17 bases between them. The CDR3 DNA is TGTGCCAGCAGCTTGTTGGCGGAGGAAATTAGCTCCTACAATGAGCAGTTCTTC. This gives the protein CASSLLAEEISSYNEQFF.

J is TRBJ2-1 and V is TRBV19; weak D call: TRBD2 (6 bases). In germline, CDR1 is LNHDA, CDR2 SQIVND (reference sequence). Trimming removed 3 bases at V and 3 bases at J, with 6 bases between. This CDR3 region has 13 residues. This CDR3 is CASSMTSYNEQFF. The DNA for the CDR3 is TGTGCCAGTAGTATGACTAGCTACAATGAGCAGTTCTTC.

In nucleotides, the CDR3 is TGTGCCAGCAGTTCCTCCAGAGGATCCTACGAGCAGTACTTC. Protein sequence: CASSSSRGSYEQYF. This chain connects TRBV27 to TRBJ2-7; the D is unclear. CDR1 MNHEY and CDR2 SMNVEV come from the germline V gene (reference sequence). The CDR3 extends over 14 amino acids. The V and J ends lost 4 bases and 1 base respectively, with 11 bases between them.

The V and J genes are TRBV30 and TRBJ2-1; 9 bases are shared with TRBD2. Germline CDR1 GTSNPN, CDR2 SVGIG (reference sequence). There are 14 residues in the CDR3. With 2 bases clipped from V and 6 bases from J, the junction kept 5 bases outside the gene matches. For the CDR3, the DNA is TGTGCCTGGAGTACGGGACTAGCAGGCAATGAGCAGTTCTTC. Its protein is CAWSTGLAGNEQFF. Variable domain in full (rest from reference TRBV30 and TRBJ2-1): SQTIHQWPATLVQPVGSPLSLECTVEGTSNPNLYWYRQAAGRGLQLLFYSVGIGQISSEVPQNLSASRPQDRQFILSSKKLLLSDSGFYLCAWSTGLAGNEQFFGPGTRLTVL.

This clone has a single count. The chain combines TRBV18 with TRBJ1-4; D not certain. Trimming removed 5 bases at V and 0 bases at J, with 13 bases between. This CDR3 region has 16 residues. In germline, CDR1 is KGHSH, CDR2 LQKENI. Here the CDR3 reads CASSSNTATTNEKLFF. The CDR3 DNA is TGTGCCAGCTCATCGAATACAGCCACAACTAATGAAAAACTGTTTTTT.

This sequence joins TRBV5-5 and TRBJ2-3, with 11 bases identical to TRBD2. This CDR3 region has 17 residues. Per germline, CDR1 SGHKS and CDR2 YYEKEE (reference sequence). V trimming: 3 bases; J trimming: 4 bases; junction bases outside the gene matches: 10. DNA for the CDR3: TGTGCCAGCAGCTCACTAGCGGGGGCCGTTTTGGCAGATACGCAGTATTTT. It specifies CASSSLAGAVLADTQYF.

The rearrangement links TRBV5-1 to TRBJ1-6, with a tentative D call TRBD1 (5 bases). V shed 0 bases and J shed 7 bases, with 8 bases lying between them. CDR1 and CDR2 (germline): SGHRS, YFSETQ. There are 14 residues in the CDR3. CDR3 loop: CASSLGGANSPLHF. Written as DNA, the CDR3 is TGCGCCAGCAGCTTGGGGGGCGCCAATTCACCCCTCCACTTT.

The chain combines TRBV18 with TRBJ1-1; D ambiguous. Germline CDR1 is KGHSH and CDR2 is LQKENI. Trimming removed 2 bases at V and 3 bases at J, with 13 bases between. The CDR3 is 15 amino acids. The CDR3 loop reads CASSPSAPGDTEAFF. The CDR3 bases are TGTGCCAGCTCACCATCCGCGCCCGGGGACACTGAAGCTTTCTTT. The variable domain in full, completed from reference TRBV18 and TRBJ1-1, reads NAGVMQNPRHLVRRRGQEARLRCSPMKGHSHVYWYRQLPEEGLKFMVYLQKENIIDESGMPKERFSAEFPKEGPSILRIQQVVRGDSAAYFCASSPSAPGDTEAFFGQGTRLTVV.

The genes are TRBV18 and TRBJ2-2; 13 nucleotides align to TRBD2. Germline CDR1 KGHSH, CDR2 LQKENI. V was pared by 1 base and J by 7 bases, with 6 bases of the junction left unmatched. The CDR3 loop spans 17 amino acids. The CDR3 spells CASSPRPGLAGDGELFF. Here the CDR3 DNA reads TGTGCCAGCTCACCACGTCCAGGACTAGCGGGGGACGGGGAGCTGTTTTTT. Using reference TRBV18 and TRBJ2-2 for the parts outside the CDR3, the full variable domain is NAGVMQNPRHLVRRRGQEARLRCSPMKGHSHVYWYRQLPEEGLKFMVYLQKENIIDESGMPKERFSAEFPKEGPSILRIQQVVRGDSAAYFCASSPRPGLAGDGELFFGEGSRLTVL.

The chain recombines TRBV11-2 with TRBJ2-1; the match to TRBD2 covers 16 bases. From germline, CDR1 is SGHAT and CDR2 FQNNGV. V shed 5 bases, J shed 6 bases, and the junction held 7 bases outside the gene matches. The CDR3 loop spans 17 amino acids. CDR3 coding DNA: TGTGCCAGCAGCCCGGGACTAGCGGGGGGGCGTGGCAATGAGCAGTTCTTC. This translates into CASSPGLAGGRGNEQFF.

In this sample, this clone turned up a few times. The chain employs TRBV10-3 and TRBJ1-1; no reliable D call. Germline V gene lookup returns CDR1 ENHRY and CDR2 SYGVKD. CDR3 length equals 14 residues. The V and J ends lost 2 bases and 1 base respectively, with 8 bases between them. CDR3 sequence: CAISEGQPNTEAFF. CDR3 DNA sequence: TGTGCCATCAGTGAGGGGCAGCCGAACACTGAAGCTTTCTTT.

V is TRBV6-4 and J is TRBJ2-2; TRBD1 aligns across 8 bases. V was pared by 0 bases and J by 3 bases, with 0 bases of the junction left unmatched. The CDR3 runs to 15 residues. In germline, CDR1 is MRHNA, CDR2 SNTAGT. The CDR3 nucleotides read TGTGCCAGCAGTGACTCGGACAGGGACACCGGGGAGCTGTTTTTT. Its protein is CASSDSDRDTGELFF.

The chain couples TRBV27 to TRBJ2-4; maybe TRBD2 (5 bases). Between the trimmed V and J ends, which lost 6 bases and 5 bases, there was a span of 11 bases. From germline, CDR1 is MNHEY and CDR2 SMNVEV (reference sequence). The CDR3 is made up of 13 amino acids. CDR3 sequence (DNA): TGTGCCAGCAGGGAGGTAGGAGAAAACATTCAGTACTTC. It encodes CASREVGENIQYF.

The rearrangement uses TRBV5-4 and TRBJ2-5, with TRBD2 as a possible D gene (6 bases). Germline lookup yields CDR1 SGHNT and CDR2 YYREEE (reference sequence). The CDR3 totals 14 residues. With 4 bases removed from V and 0 bases from J, the gap between germline ends came to 10 bases. The CDR3 nucleotides are TGTGCCAGCAGCCGGGACTTCAACCAAGAGACCCAGTACTTC. This sequence encodes CASSRDFNQETQYF. The full variable domain, rest sourced from reference TRBV5-4 and TRBJ2-5, is ETGVTQSPTHLIKTRGQQVTLRCSSQSGHNTVSWYQQALGQGPQFIFQYYREEENGRGNFPPRFSGLQFPNYSSELNVNALELDDSALYLCASSRDFNQETQYFGPGTRLLVL.

This sequence joins TRBV3-1 (or the pseudogene TRBV3-2) and TRBJ2-7; tentatively, D is TRBD1 (6 bases). The CDR3 has 15 amino acids. The V and J ends lost 1 base and 2 bases respectively, with 12 bases between them. Germline V gives CDR1 LGHDT, CDR2 YNNKEL (reference sequence). The CDR3 reads CASSQVWTVTYEQYF. CDR3 nucleotides: TGTGCCAGCAGCCAAGTCTGGACAGTTACCTACGAGCAGTACTTC.

The chain joins TRBV28 to TRBJ2-1, with 7 bases identical to TRBD1. The CDR3 covers 15 residues. V trimming: 2 bases; J trimming: 6 bases; junction bases outside the gene matches: 7. Germline assignment: CDR1 MDHEN and CDR2 SYDVKM. Here the CDR3 reads CASSLGQEKSNEQFF. The DNA for the CDR3 is TGTGCCAGCAGTTTAGGACAGGAGAAAAGCAATGAGCAGTTCTTC.

This clone was seen a handful of times. The chain is built from TRBV14 and TRBJ2-5; 7 nucleotides match TRBD2. The germline CDR1 and CDR2 sequences are SGHDN and FVKESK. The CDR3 loop spans 15 amino acids. With V trimmed by 1 base and J by 2 bases, 4 bases remained unmatched. CDR3 in amino acids: CASSQGGTIQETQYF. CDR3 coding DNA: TGTGCCAGCAGCCAAGGGGGGACTATTCAAGAGACCCAGTACTTC. The full variable domain, completed using reference TRBV14 and TRBJ2-5, is EAGVTQFPSHSVIEKGQTVTLRCDPISGHDNLYWYRRVMGKEIKFLLHFVKESKQDESGMPNNRFLAERTGGTYSTLKVQPAELEDSGVYFCASSQGGTIQETQYFGPGTRLLVL.

J is TRBJ1-5 and V is TRBV6-2 or TRBV6-3; D is ambiguous. V was clipped by 6 bases and J by 4 bases, with 19 bases between them. The CDR3 sequence is 16 residues long. CDR1 is MNHEY and CDR2 is SVGEGT in the germline V gene. For the CDR3, the DNA is TGTGCCAGCAGCCCCTCCCGACGAGGAGGTAATCAGCCCCAGCATTTT. It codes for CASSPSRRGGNQPQHF.

V is TRBV6-2 or TRBV6-3 and J is TRBJ2-1, with 7 positions matching TRBD1. Germline loops: CDR1 MNHEY, CDR2 SVGEGT. The V gene end was trimmed by 5 bases and the J gene end by 7 bases; junction bases not matched to a gene: 8. CDR3 length: 14 amino acids. This CDR3 is CASSGRTGGNEQFF. For the CDR3, the DNA is TGTGCCAGCAGTGGCCGGACAGGAGGTAATGAGCAGTTCTTC.

This rearrangement joins TRBV28 to TRBJ2-7, with D perhaps matching TRBD2 (5 bases). Germline V lookup: CDR1 MDHEN, CDR2 SYDVKM. Trimming removed 7 bases at V and 0 bases at J, with 13 bases between. CDR3 length equals 14 residues. The CDR3 DNA sequence: TGTGCCAGCATACGGCAGGAGGACTCCTACGAGCAGTACTTC. As protein: CASIRQEDSYEQYF.

The chain joins TRBV27 to TRBJ2-1, with 9 bases fitting TRBD1. With 4 bases clipped from V and 5 bases from J, the junction kept 9 bases outside the gene matches. CDR1 MNHEY and CDR2 SMNVEV come from the germline V gene (reference sequence). The CDR3 sequence is 16 residues long. As DNA, the CDR3 is TGTGCCAGCAGTTATACAGGGGGCTGGGGGGACAATGAGCAGTTCTTC. Encoded protein: CASSYTGGWGDNEQFF.

The V gene is TRBV6-5, the J gene TRBJ1-4; TRBD1 might be the D (5 bases). This CDR3 region has 13 residues. Germline V gene lookup returns CDR1 MNHEY and CDR2 SVGAGI. Between the trimmed V and J ends, which lost 6 bases and 5 bases, there was a span of 10 bases. The CDR3 DNA follows: TGTGCCAGCAGGGACACCTTAAATGAAAAACTGTTTTTT. Translated: CASRDTLNEKLFF.

The genes are TRBV9 and TRBJ1-6, with TRBD1 matching over 8 bases. V trimming: 2 bases; J trimming: 9 bases; junction bases outside the gene matches: 7. The CDR3 totals 15 residues. The germline V gene has CDR1 SGDLS and CDR2 YYNGEE. CDR3 protein: CASSVAGTGSSPLHF. For the CDR3, the DNA is TGTGCCAGCAGCGTCGCCGGGACAGGTTCTTCACCCCTCCACTTT. Based on the CDR3 plus reference TRBV9 and TRBJ1-6, the full variable domain is DSGVTQTPKHLITATGQRVTLRCSPRSGDLSVYWYQQSLDQGLQFLIQYYNGEERAKGNILERFSAQQFPDLHSELNLSSLELGDSALYFCASSVAGTGSSPLHFGNGTRLTVT.

The V gene is TRBV30, the J gene TRBJ2-7; 7 nucleotides align to TRBD1. The ends lost 2 bases at V and 0 bases at J; junction bases unmatched: 10. This CDR3 region has 16 residues. Germline CDR1 and CDR2: GTSNPN and SVGIG (reference sequence). The CDR3 DNA is TGTGCCTGGAGTAGTATTGTCAGGGGGAGCTCCTACGAGCAGTACTTC. Protein sequence: CAWSSIVRGSSYEQYF.

The genes are TRBV9 and TRBJ1-6; tentatively, D is TRBD1 (6 bases). Germline V lookup: CDR1 SGDLS, CDR2 YYNGEE. This CDR3 has 14 residues. The V end lost 7 bases, the J end lost 8 bases, and 16 bases lay between the germline ends. Here the CDR3 DNA reads TGTGCCAGCGCCAGGACAGTTCCCGATTCACCCCTCCACTTT. Protein product: CASARTVPDSPLHF.

V is TRBV19 and J is TRBJ1-5; TRBD1 might be the D (5 bases). Trimming cost V 5 bases and J 0 bases, with 20 bases left between them. The germline gives CDR1 LNHDA, CDR2 SQIVND (reference sequence). This CDR3 region has 18 residues. The CDR3: CASSSSGGEDYSNQPQHF. The CDR3 DNA sequence: TGTGCCAGTAGTTCCTCGGGAGGGGAGGACTATAGCAATCAGCCCCAGCATTTT.

The chain couples TRBV5-4 to TRBJ1-6; TRBD1 matches at 9 bases. The CDR3 covers 15 residues. In germline, CDR1 is SGHNT, CDR2 YYREEE (reference sequence). V lost 4 bases and J lost 11; bases outside the gene matches: 10. CDR3 region: CASSAPGTGSTPLHF. The CDR3 DNA follows: TGTGCCAGCAGCGCCCCCGGGACAGGGTCTACACCCCTCCACTTT.

This clone was detected only a few times. The rearrangement joins TRBV14 to TRBJ1-1; D remains ambiguous. V was pared by 3 bases and J by 0 bases, with 11 bases between. The germline CDR1 and CDR2 sequences are SGHDN and FVKESK. The CDR3 sequence is 15 residues long. The CDR3 sequence: CASSHRTSMNTEAFF. In DNA form, the CDR3 reads TGTGCCAGCAGCCACCGAACGAGTATGAACACTGAAGCTTTCTTT. The full variable domain, with the rest looked up from reference TRBV14 and TRBJ1-1, is EAGVTQFPSHSVIEKGQTVTLRCDPISGHDNLYWYRRVMGKEIKFLLHFVKESKQDESGMPNNRFLAERTGGTYSTLKVQPAELEDSGVYFCASSHRTSMNTEAFFGQGTRLTVV.

The V call is TRBV6-7, the J call TRBJ2-7; possibly TRBD1 for D (5 bases). TRBV6-7 falls under the ORF class, with uncertain function. The CDR3 has 16 residues. V lost 0 bases and J lost 6, with 18 bases in between. CDR3 DNA sequence: TGTGCCAGCAGTTACTCGAAGCCGGGCAGGGTTGTCGAGCAGTACTTC. It specifies CASSYSKPGRVVEQYF.